This T cell receptor (beta chain) was recovered during a study of blood T cell repertoires in COVID-19. Study-level background: Spain, Italy and the United States supplied samples that represented acute and convalescent COVID-19. T cells, B-cell-depleted T cells, or PBMCs provided the cDNA or gDNA that served as material.

In the original analysis: Reference gene primers were amplified, and this amplification served to estimate nucleated cell counts. Repertoires were generated with immunoSEQ multiplex PCR, while TCRdb's copy carries only in-frame clones and drops some. V and J calls and clone size are copied from that table; D and trimming were computed from the DNA. The data show fewer than 120,000 clones, 85% to 90% seen once. CDR3 length: 17 residues. The chain carries TRBV12-1 and TRBJ2-3; TRBD2 is the table's D call and was not checked against the DNA. TRBV12-1 is classified as a pseudogene. This TCR derives from a woman aged 45-65 years with acute or convalescent COVID-19. Sequenced input: peripheral blood. The CDR3 nucleotides are TGTGCCAGCAGCTTAGCCGGGACTAGTGGGAGCACAGATACGCAGTATTTT. Encoded protein: CASSLAGTSGSTDTQYF.